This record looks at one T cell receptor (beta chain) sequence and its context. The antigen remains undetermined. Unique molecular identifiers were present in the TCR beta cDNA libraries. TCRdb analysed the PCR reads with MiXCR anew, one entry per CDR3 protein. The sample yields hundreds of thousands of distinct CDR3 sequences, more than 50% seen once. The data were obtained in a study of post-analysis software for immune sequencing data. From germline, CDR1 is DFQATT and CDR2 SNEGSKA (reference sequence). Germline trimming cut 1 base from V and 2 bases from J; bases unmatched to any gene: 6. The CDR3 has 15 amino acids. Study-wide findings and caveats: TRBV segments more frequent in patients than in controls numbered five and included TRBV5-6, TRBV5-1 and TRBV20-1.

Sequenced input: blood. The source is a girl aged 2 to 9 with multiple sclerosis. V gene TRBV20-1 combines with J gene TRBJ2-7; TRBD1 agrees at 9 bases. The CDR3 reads CSARGGQGRAYEQYF. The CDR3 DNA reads TGCAGTGCTAGAGGGGGACAGGGTAGAGCCTACGAGCAGTACTTC.